This paragraph reports one TCR beta chain. Profiled with immunoSEQ multiplex PCR; TCRdb holds only in-frame clones, not every one. In the table there are hundreds of thousands of clones, roughly 88% of which are singletons. The sample originates from a study of shared T cell receptors in the human thymus. The CDR3 runs to 19 residues. Germline-derived CDR1 and CDR2 are SGHNT and YENEEA. J was trimmed by 5 bases and V by 1 base; bases with no gene match: 16. This same sample was also taken into another study, of human thymus T cells. That paper adds: Gene usage for V and J segments appeared biased in thymic and blood repertoires.

Sequenced material: thymocytes. This TCR derives from a boy under two years old with a congenital heart defect. The rearrangement links TRBV11-3 to TRBJ2-7; TRBD2 matches at 11 bases. CDR3 in amino acids: CASSLVVSGRAVNPNEQYF. The CDR3 nucleotides are TGTGCCAGCAGCTTAGTGGTTAGCGGGAGGGCCGTCAACCCCAACGAGCAGTACTTC.